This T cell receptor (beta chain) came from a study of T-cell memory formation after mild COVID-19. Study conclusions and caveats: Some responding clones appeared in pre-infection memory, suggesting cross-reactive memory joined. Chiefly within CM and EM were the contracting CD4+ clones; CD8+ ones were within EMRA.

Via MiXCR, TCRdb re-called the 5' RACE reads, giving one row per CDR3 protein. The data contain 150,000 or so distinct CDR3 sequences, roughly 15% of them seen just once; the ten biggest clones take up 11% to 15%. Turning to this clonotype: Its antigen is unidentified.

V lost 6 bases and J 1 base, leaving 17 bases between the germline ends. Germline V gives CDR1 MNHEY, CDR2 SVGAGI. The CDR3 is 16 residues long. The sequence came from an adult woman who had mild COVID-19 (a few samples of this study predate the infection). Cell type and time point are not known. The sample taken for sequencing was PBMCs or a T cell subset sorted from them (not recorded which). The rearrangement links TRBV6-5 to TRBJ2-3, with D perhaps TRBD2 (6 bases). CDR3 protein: CASSSPAGMGTDTQYF. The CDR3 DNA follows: TGTGCCAGCAGCTCCCCGGCGGGGATGGGCACAGATACGCAGTATTTT.